This T cell receptor (beta chain) was sequenced for a study of blood T cell repertoires in COVID-19. Study background: Italy, Spain and the United States were the sources of the convalescent and acute COVID-19 samples. T cells, B-cell-depleted T cells, or PBMCs provided the cDNA or gDNA that served as material.

TCRdb's table, derived via immunoSEQ multiplex PCR, lists solely in-frame clones and lacks some. Found here are hundreds of thousands of clones, more than 70% of them singletons; the top ten hold approximately 5%. The receptor was derived from a woman of 80 years or more with COVID-19, enrolled during active disease. Material: peripheral blood.

The chain's CDR3 is CASRSAGSSYEQYF. CDR3 DNA sequence: TGTGCCAGCAGGAGCGCCGGGAGCTCCTACGAGCAGTACTTC. V gene TRBV6-5 combines with J gene TRBJ2-7; tentatively, D is TRBD2 (6 bases). Trimming shortened V by 6 bases and J by 0 bases, and 12 bases separated the two germline ends. Germline V gene data show CDR1 as MNHEY and CDR2 as SVGAGI. This CDR3 comprises 14 residues.